Presented here are 8 T cell receptor beta chains from one specimen sequenced in a study of blood T cell repertoires in COVID-19. Libraries were prepared by immunoSEQ multiplex PCR; TCRdb keeps only in-frame clonotypes and omits some of them. The sample includes tens of thousands of clones, about 86% of them seen just once. The sequenced sample consisted of peripheral blood. Receptors were obtained from a man in his fifties or sixties with acute or convalescent COVID-19.

The CDR3 region is CASSTPSGGGTQETQYF. The CDR3 coding sequence is TGTGCCAGCAGCACACCCAGCGGGGGGGGGACCCAAGAGACCCAGTACTTC. The chain recombines TRBV9 with TRBJ2-5; 10 bases are a match to TRBD2. This CDR3 contains 17 residues. Looked up from germline, CDR1 is SGDLS and CDR2 is YYNGEE. J was trimmed by 1 base and V by 4 bases; bases with no gene match: 10.

This clone was found once. This chain uses TRBV29-1 with TRBJ2-5, with 11 bases matching TRBD2. This CDR3 has 16 residues. Germline V CDR1 and CDR2: SQVTM, ANQGSEA. V gave up 7 bases and J gave up 5 bases; unmatched junction bases: 15. The CDR3 region is CSATTGTSGFGETQYF. The CDR3 DNA reads as TGCAGCGCGACGACCGGGACTAGCGGTTTCGGCGAGACCCAGTACTTC. Complete variable domain (other parts from reference TRBV29-1 and TRBJ2-5): SAVISQKPSRDICQRGTSLTIQCQVDSQVTMMFWYRQQPGQSLTLIATANQGSEATYESGFVIDKFPISRPNLTFSTLTVSNMSPEDSSIYLCSATTGTSGFGETQYFGPGTRLLVL.

The V call is TRBV10-1, the J call TRBJ2-7, with D maybe TRBD2 (5 bases). Between the trimmed V and J ends, which lost 6 bases and 1 base, there was a span of 10 bases. Germline CDR1 is WNHNN and CDR2 is SYGVQD (reference sequence). The CDR3 extends over 13 amino acids. The CDR3 spells CASSPRESYEQYF. The CDR3 DNA reads as TGCGCCAGCAGCCCCCGGGAATCCTACGAGCAGTACTTC.

The J gene is TRBJ1-1, the V gene TRBV12-3 or TRBV12-4; D not certain. With 1 base removed from V and 1 base from J, the gap between germline ends came to 4 bases. The CDR3 runs 13 residues. The CDR3 sequence is CASSLGQNTEAFF. CDR3 nucleotides: TGTGCCAGCAGTTTAGGGCAGAACACTGAAGCTTTCTTT.

The chain joins TRBV11-2 to TRBJ1-2; D remains unclear. This CDR3 region has 16 residues. Per the germline V gene, CDR1 is SGHAT and CDR2 is FQNNGV. Trimming shortened V by 0 bases and J by 6 bases, and 17 bases separated the two germline ends. The CDR3 spells CASSLEQGRTEDGYTF. As DNA, the CDR3 is TGTGCCAGCAGCTTAGAACAAGGCAGGACTGAGGATGGCTACACCTTC.

The rearrangement uses TRBV5-1 and TRBJ1-1, with D possibly matching TRBD1 (6 bases). This CDR3 region has 14 residues. Trimming took 4 bases from V and 8 from J, leaving 18 bases between them. CDR1 is SGHRS, CDR2 YFSETQ, per germline. CDR3 in amino acids: CASSLTGSELEAFF. CDR3 in DNA: TGCGCCAGCAGCCTCACAGGGTCTGAACTCGAAGCTTTCTTT.

As to this clone: This same CDR3 is encoded by further DNA sequences in the sample. The rearrangement joins TRBV10-3 to TRBJ2-7; 10 bases agree with TRBD1. CDR1 ENHRY and CDR2 SYGVKD come from the germline V gene. The CDR3 sequence is 12 residues long. V lost 8 bases to trimming and J lost 4 bases; unmatched junction nucleotides: 2. The CDR3 sequence is CAISDRGYEQYF. CDR3 sequence (DNA): TGTGCCATCTCGGACAGGGGGTACGAGCAGTACTTC.

The chain combines TRBV5-1 with TRBJ2-5; D gene unclear. The CDR3 is 13 residues long. The germline CDR1 and CDR2 sequences are SGHRS and YFSETQ. The germline V and J ends were trimmed by 4 bases and 1 base, with 8 bases remaining between them. The CDR3 sequence is CASSVTGQETQYF. In nucleotides, the CDR3 is TGCGCCAGCAGCGTGACGGGCCAAGAGACCCAGTACTTC. Combining the CDR3 with reference TRBV5-1 and TRBJ2-5 gives the whole variable domain KAGVTQTPRYLIKTRGQQVTLSCSPISGHRSVSWYQQTPGQGLQFLFEYFSETQRNKGNFPGRFSGRQFSNSRSEMNVSTLELGDSALYLCASSVTGQETQYFGPGTRLLVL.